A selection of T cell receptor beta chains follows, all from one sample in a study of T cell repertoires in cytomegalovirus infection. TCRdb re-called the reads through MiXCR, storing one row per CDR3 protein. Of approximately 750,000 distinct CDR3 sequences detected, 35% appear once; the ten largest clones hold about 2.8%. Sequencing was performed on PBMCs. Receptors were obtained from a human donor in good health (CMV status not recorded). Some clones in this sample may be carry-over from other donors' samples. The CDR3 runs from the conserved cysteine through the conserved F or W. D genes are given only for firm matches. A clone size is listed for some rows: how often the clone was seen (once, few, many), or a class if it is expanded.

TRBV12-3/TRBV12-4,TRBD1,TRBJ1-2,many,CASTPGQGEGYTF,TGTGCCAGCACTCCGGGACAGGGAGAAGGCTACACCTTC
TRBV20-1,TRBD1,TRBJ1-1,NA,CSARGTGRGRNTEAFF,TGCAGTGCTAGGGGGACAGGGAGAGGGAGGAACACTGAAGCTTTCTTT
TRBV5-4,NA,TRBJ1-2,NA,CASSLDGIFTGYTF,TGTGCCAGCAGCTTGGATGGGATCTTCACTGGCTACACCTTC
TRBV28,NA,TRBJ2-6,NA,CASTSLTPTSPISGANVLTF,TGTGCCAGCACCTCGCTCACTCCTACGAGCCCTATCTCTGGGGCCAACGTCCTGACTTTC
TRBV2,TRBD2,TRBJ2-7,few,CASSVAGASYEQYF,TGTGCCAGCAGTGTAGCGGGAGCCTCCTACGAGCAGTACTTC
TRBV28,NA,TRBJ1-3,NA,CASSLFTEGGSGNTIYF,TGTGCCAGCAGTTTATTCACGGAGGGGGGTTCCGGAAACACCATATATTTT
TRBV29-1,NA,TRBJ1-2,NA,CSVRDPPYGYTF,TGCAGCGTCCGGGATCCACCTTATGGCTACACCTTC
TRBV7-8,TRBD1,TRBJ1-5,many,CASSLAQGGVHQPQHF,TGTGCCAGCAGCTTAGCGCAGGGGGGGGTACATCAGCCCCAGCATTTT
TRBV7-2,TRBD1,TRBJ1-5,many,CASSPQGADQPQHF,TGTGCCAGCAGCCCACAGGGGGCGGATCAGCCCCAGCATTTT
TRBV20-1,NA,TRBJ2-3,NA,CSAPKSWATPGDTQYF,TGCAGTGCTCCAAAGAGCTGGGCAACACCTGGGGATACGCAGTATTTT
TRBV28,NA,TRBJ2-7,NA,CASVGGAFFGEQYF,TGTGCCAGCGTGGGCGGGGCCTTTTTTGGCGAGCAGTACTTC
TRBV18,TRBD2,TRBJ2-7,few,CASSPTTSAGYEQYF,TGTGCCAGCTCACCCACGACTAGCGCGGGCTACGAGCAGTACTTC
TRBV7-9,TRBD1,TRBJ2-7,few,CASSLVRDRVSYEQYF,TGTGCCAGCAGCTTAGTCCGGGACAGGGTGTCATACGAGCAGTACTTC
TRBV5-1,TRBD1,TRBJ2-7,NA,CASSWGPGQGGGSYEQYF,TGCGCCAGCAGCTGGGGACCGGGACAGGGAGGAGGGTCCTACGAGCAGTACTTC
TRBV28,NA,TRBJ2-4,NA,CASGTQAAGRHIQYF,TGTGCCAGCGGAACACAGGCCGCCGGTAGACACATTCAGTACTTC
TRBV27,TRBD2,TRBJ2-7,NA,CASSFNVAGGYEQYF,TGTGCCAGCAGTTTTAATGTAGCGGGAGGTTACGAGCAGTACTTC
TRBV19,NA,TRBJ2-5,many,CASSFFHQMTQETQYF,TGTGCCAGTAGCTTTTTCCATCAGATGACACAAGAGACCCAGTACTTC
TRBV28,NA,TRBJ1-1,few,CASTYPRGNTEAFF,TGTGCCAGCACCTACCCCAGGGGGAACACTGAAGCTTTCTTT
TRBV7-2,NA,TRBJ1-1,many,CASSLKGGRTEAFF,TGTGCCAGCAGCTTAAAGGGGGGCAGAACTGAAGCTTTCTTT
TRBV15,NA,TRBJ2-3,NA,CATSREGAGFPDTQYF,TGTGCCACCAGCAGAGAAGGGGCGGGTTTCCCAGATACGCAGTATTTT